This is a list of T cell receptor beta chains from one sample in a study of Graves' ophthalmopathy and Graves' hyperthyroidism. In TCRdb, the multiplex PCR reads were re-called with MiXCR into one record per CDR3 protein. The data contain 210,000 or so distinct CDR3 sequences, under 30% of them seen just once; the ten biggest clones take up approximately 8.2%. Material: peripheral blood. The source is a man aged 45 to 65 with Graves' ophthalmopathy. The CDR3 runs from the conserved cysteine through the conserved F or W. D genes are given only for firm matches. Part of the rows lack a size; the others show once, few, many or a class for expanded clones.

-,TRBV6-2/TRBV6-3,-,TRBJ2-5,16,TGTGCCAGCAGTTACGGTCGTCAGCACGTTGGAGAGACCCAGTACTTC,CASSYGRQHVGETQYF
few,TRBV24-1,-,TRBJ2-7,14,TGTGCCACCAGTGACTCGGGACAATCCTACGAGCAGTACTTC,CATSDSGQSYEQYF
-,TRBV28,TRBD1,TRBJ2-5,15,TGTGCCAGCAGCCCCGGGACAGGACAACAAGAGACCCAGTACTTC,CASSPGTGQQETQYF
once,TRBV12-3/TRBV12-4,-,TRBJ2-7,16,TGTGCCAGCAGTTTTCGGAACCAGAGGTCTCCCTACGAGCAGTACTTC,CASSFRNQRSPYEQYF
many,TRBV5-5,TRBD1,TRBJ1-1,16,TGTGCCAGCAGCTTTTGGGACAGGGGAACGAACACTGAAGCTTTCTTT,CASSFWDRGTNTEAFF
many,TRBV19,TRBD2,TRBJ2-7,13,TGTGCCAGTAGTATTAGCGGGAGGCGCGAGCAGTACTTC,CASSISGRREQYF
many,TRBV4-1,-,TRBJ1-1,15,TGCGCCAGCAGCCAAGAGCGAGACAGGTTGACTGAAGCTTTCTTT,CASSQERDRLTEAFF
many,TRBV28,-,TRBJ2-7,18,TGTGCCAGCAGTTTTTCTCCGGGACTTGGGTCGCTGAACTACGAGCAGTACTTC,CASSFSPGLGSLNYEQYF
many,TRBV4-1,TRBD1,TRBJ2-7,17,TGCGCCAGCAGCCCGATAACGCTGGGACAGGGGAGTCTCGAGCAGTACTTC,CASSPITLGQGSLEQYF
-,TRBV6-1,TRBD1,TRBJ2-7,15,TGTGCCAGCAGCGACTTTTCGACAGGGTCCTACGAGCAGTACTTC,CASSDFSTGSYEQYF
many,TRBV6-1,TRBD1,TRBJ2-7,15,TGTGCCAGCAGTGGAAAGACAGGGGGGGACTACGAGCAGTACTTC,CASSGKTGGDYEQYF
many,TRBV11-2,-,TRBJ2-7,15,TGTGCCAGCAGTTTAACCGGGGGGCGGGAGCCCTTGGAGTACTTC,CASSLTGGREPLEYF
many,TRBV20-1,-,TRBJ1-5,14,TGCAGTGCTAGAGATTTATCAGTTAGTAGGCCCCAGCATTTT,CSARDLSVSRPQHF
many,TRBV4-1,-,TRBJ1-2,18,TGCGCCAGCAGCCAAGCGGAGGCGTTCGAACAGGGAGTCAGTGGCTACACCTTC,CASSQAEAFEQGVSGYTF
many,TRBV11-2,TRBD2,TRBJ2-5,16,TGTGCCAGCAGCACGGGACTAGCGGACATCCAAGAGACCCAGTACTTC,CASSTGLADIQETQYF
many,TRBV29-1,-,TRBJ2-6,12,TGCAGCGTTCTTAATTGGGCCAACGTCCTGACTTTC,CSVLNWANVLTF
few,TRBV24-1,-,TRBJ1-1,15,TGTGCCACCAGTGATTTGAAGGGGGGGAGGACTGAAGCTTTCTTT,CATSDLKGGRTEAFF
many,TRBV6-1,TRBD1,TRBJ1-6,14,TGTGCCAGCAGTGATAGGACAGGGGGATCACCCCTCCACTTT,CASSDRTGGSPLHF
many,TRBV15,TRBD1,TRBJ1-2,17,TGTGCCACCAGCAGCGAGACAGGGGAATTTCGTCACTATGGCTACACCTTC,CATSSETGEFRHYGYTF
many,TRBV29-1,TRBD1,TRBJ2-2,17,TGCAGCGTTGAGTCCGACGCCGGGACAGGGTACACCGGGGAGCTGTTTTTT,CSVESDAGTGYTGELFF
many,TRBV19,-,TRBJ2-7,9,TGTGCCAGCGATCGGGAGCAGTACTTC,CASDREQYF
-,TRBV27,TRBD1,TRBJ1-2,13,TGTGCCAGCAGTACGCGGACAGGGGACGGCTACACCTTC,CASSTRTGDGYTF
once,TRBV27,-,TRBJ2-7,12,TGTGCCAGCAGAGAATCTTCCTACGAGCAGTACTTC,CASRESSYEQYF
many,TRBV19,-,TRBJ1-1,13,TGTGCCAGTAGCCCGGACAGAATAAATGAAGCTTTCTTT,CASSPDRINEAFF
-,TRBV28,TRBD2,TRBJ2-2,14,TGTGCCAGCAGTCCGGGGACTAGGTCCGGGGAGCTGTTTTTT,CASSPGTRSGELFF
many,TRBV19,TRBD1,TRBJ1-5,18,TGTGCCAGTAGTTTCTCCGACAGGGGAGGGAGCGGCAATCAGCCCCAGCATTTT,CASSFSDRGGSGNQPQHF
-,TRBV6-2/TRBV6-3,TRBD2,TRBJ2-7,18,TGTGCCAGCAGTCATTACCAAATTTGGTCTAGCGGGAGAGGGGAGCAGTACTTC,CASSHYQIWSSGRGEQYF
many,TRBV10-2,-,TRBJ1-6,16,TGCGCCAGCAGTGAGTCGGCCAGCACCTATAATTCACCCCTCCACTTT,CASSESASTYNSPLHF
many,TRBV7-9,TRBD1,TRBJ1-1,15,TGTGCCAGCAGCTCCCGACAGGGGTCGAACACTGAAGCTTTCTTT,CASSSRQGSNTEAFF
many,TRBV6-5,TRBD1,TRBJ1-2,15,TGTGCCAGCAGTTTCGGACAGGGCGCTAACTATGGCTACACCTTC,CASSFGQGANYGYTF
many,TRBV5-1,-,TRBJ2-4,14,TGCGCCAGCAGCTTGGGACAGGAAGAGAACATTCAGTACTTC,CASSLGQEENIQYF
-,TRBV6-2/TRBV6-3,TRBD2,TRBJ2-5,13,TGTGCCACAGGACTAGCGTACCAAGAGACCCAGTACTTC,CATGLAYQETQYF
once,TRBV12-3/TRBV12-4,-,TRBJ1-5,15,TGTGCCAGCAGATCGCCGGGAGGGATTAATCAGCCCCAGCATTTT,CASRSPGGINQPQHF
many,TRBV4-1,-,TRBJ1-5,14,TGCGCCAGCAGCCCCTGGGGCCTCAATCAGCCCCAGCATTTT,CASSPWGLNQPQHF
many,TRBV6-5,TRBD1,TRBJ1-1,16,TGTGCCAGCAGTATCCGGGACAGGGGCCGAGACACTGAAGCTTTCTTT,CASSIRDRGRDTEAFF
many,TRBV19,-,TRBJ2-4,17,TGTGCCAGTAGTATGGCCAGGAAATTCTCCGCCGAATTTATTCAGTACTTC,CASSMARKFSAEFIQYF
-,TRBV6-5,-,TRBJ2-7,17,TGTGCCAGCAGTTACTCCACGGGGGCGGGGATATCCTACGAGCAGTACTTC,CASSYSTGAGISYEQYF
many,TRBV7-8,-,TRBJ1-1,15,TGTGCCAGCAGCCATCCCTTCGGGGGGGGCACTGAAGCTTTCTTT,CASSHPFGGGTEAFF
few,TRBV6-2/TRBV6-3,-,TRBJ1-1,13,TGTGCCAGCATTGGTCGCCAAGAAGCTGAAGCTTTCTTT,CASIGRQEAEAFF
-,TRBV12-3/TRBV12-4,-,TRBJ1-1,14,TGTGCCAGCAGCGGGGGACTTTCGAACACTGAAGCTTTCTTT,CASSGGLSNTEAFF
few,TRBV6-1,-,TRBJ1-1,13,TGTGCCAGCCAGGCAAGATGGGACACTGAAGCTTTCTTT,CASQARWDTEAFF
many,TRBV12-3/TRBV12-4,-,TRBJ2-2,11,TGTGCCAGCAGCGACCGCGGGGAGCTGTTTTTT,CASSDRGELFF
many,TRBV28,-,TRBJ1-5,15,TGTGCCAGCAGTTTGCAGGATGAGGGCAATCAGCCCCAGCATTTT,CASSLQDEGNQPQHF
-,TRBV7-2,TRBD1,TRBJ1-5,14,TGTGCCAGCAGCCCCGGACAGGACAATCAGCCCCAGCATTTT,CASSPGQDNQPQHF
many,TRBV10-3,TRBD2,TRBJ2-7,13,TGTGCCGTCAGCGGGAGGAGCTCCTACGAGCAGTACTTC,CAVSGRSSYEQYF
many,TRBV6-1,-,TRBJ2-5,11,TGTGCCAGCAGTGTGATTGAGACCCAGTACTTC,CASSVIETQYF
many,TRBV4-1,-,TRBJ1-1,15,TGCGCCAGCAGCCAAAGGCCGCCGGTGAACACTGAAGCTTTCTTT,CASSQRPPVNTEAFF
many,TRBV24-1,-,TRBJ1-2,12,TGTGCCACCAATCAGGGGAACTCGGGCTACACCTTC,CATNQGNSGYTF
many,TRBV9,TRBD2,TRBJ2-7,15,TGTGCCAGCAGCGGGACTAGCGGGAGTCCCAACGAGCAGTACTTC,CASSGTSGSPNEQYF
-,TRBV7-9,-,TRBJ1-2,14,TGTGCCAGCAGCTTAGCGGGTGGCCTTGGGGGCTACACCTTC,CASSLAGGLGGYTF
many,TRBV7-2,-,TRBJ2-5,14,TGTGCCAGCAGCTTCGGCGGGCTGGCGGAGACCCAGTACTTC,CASSFGGLAETQYF